The 10 T cell receptor beta chains reported below all come from one sample, sequenced in a study of blood T cell repertoires in COVID-19. Using immunoSEQ multiplex PCR, the repertoire was profiled, and TCRdb retains in-frame clones only, with some absent. The sample shows 150,000 to 200,000 clones, 82% of them seen only once. Sequenced sample: peripheral blood. Receptor source: a woman in her 70s with acute or convalescent COVID-19.

The chain links TRBV5-6 to TRBJ2-2; 10 nucleotides agree with TRBD1. V shed 4 bases, J shed 5 bases, and the junction held 5 bases outside the gene matches. Germline loops: CDR1 SGHDT, CDR2 YYEEEE. This CDR3 is 15 amino acids long. CDR3 in amino acids: CASSTGTGVTGELFF. The CDR3 DNA sequence: TGTGCCAGCAGCACCGGGACAGGGGTGACCGGGGAGCTGTTTTTT.

The rearrangement links TRBV7-2 to TRBJ2-7, with 7 bases identical to TRBD2. Germline CDR1 is SGHTA and CDR2 is FQGNSA. The V segment lost 7 bases and the J segment 0 bases; nucleotides outside the gene matches: 12. The CDR3 spans 16 residues. The CDR3 DNA reads as TGTGCCAGCACCCCTGGGGGGAGGGCCCTCTCCTACGAGCAGTACTTC. Amino acid sequence: CASTPGGRALSYEQYF.

The V call is TRBV7-9, the J call TRBJ1-2, with TRBD1 as a possible D gene (5 bases). The V end was cut by 1 base, the J end by 4 bases, with 13 bases between. The CDR3 runs to 15 residues. Looked up from germline, CDR1 is SEHNR and CDR2 is FQNEAQ (reference sequence). The CDR3 sequence: CASSLDHGRAYGYTF. Written as DNA, the CDR3 is TGTGCCAGCAGCTTAGATCATGGCAGGGCCTATGGCTACACCTTC.

V is TRBV7-2 and J is TRBJ2-3, with TRBD2 identical over 9 bases. CDR3 length: 16 amino acids. Unmatched junction bases numbered 4, after V lost 2 bases and J lost 1 base. Germline assignment: CDR1 SGHTA and CDR2 FQGNSA. The chain's CDR3 is CASSLTIAGGTDTQYF. The CDR3 nucleotides read TGTGCCAGCAGCTTAACCATAGCGGGAGGCACAGATACGCAGTATTTT.

For the CDR3, the DNA is TGTGCCAGCAGTTCTATCGGACAGGCATCTGGAAACACCATATATTTT. This translates into CASSSIGQASGNTIYF. This chain joins TRBV28 and TRBJ1-3; 7 bases fit TRBD1. The trim removed 4 bases at V and 1 base at J, leaving 7 bases unmatched. CDR1 and CDR2 (germline): MDHEN, SYDVKM. The CDR3 runs to 16 residues.

The rearrangement uses TRBV7-8 and TRBJ1-6; tentative D call: TRBD1 (5 bases). In germline, CDR1 is SGHVS, CDR2 FQNEAQ. Deletions cut 1 base from V and 4 bases from J, with 14 bases between. The CDR3 runs to 17 residues. The DNA of the CDR3 is TGTGCCAGCAGCTTAGTGGAGGGGACGGGGTATAATTCACCCCTCCACTTT. It codes for CASSLVEGTGYNSPLHF. Filled out from reference TRBV7-8 and TRBJ1-6, the complete variable domain reads GAGVSQSPRYKVAKRGQDVALRCDPISGHVSLFWYQQALGQGPEFLTYFQNEAQLDKSGLPSDRFFAERPEGSVSTLKIQRTQQEDSAVYLCASSLVEGTGYNSPLHFGNGTRLTVT.

In its sample, this clone was seen once. The V and J genes are TRBV5-1 and TRBJ2-3, with 13 bases aligning to TRBD2. CDR3 length equals 16 residues. Unmatched junction bases numbered 8, after V lost 4 bases and J lost 6 bases. Germline V gives CDR1 SGHRS, CDR2 YFSETQ. The DNA of the CDR3 is TGCGCCAGCAGCCCTAGGGGACTAGCGGGACCGGATACGCAGTATTTT. It encodes CASSPRGLAGPDTQYF.

The rearrangement uses TRBV7-2 and TRBJ1-4, with unresolved D. Trimming removed 4 bases from V and 7 bases from J, with 16 bases in between. Germline CDR1 is SGHTA and CDR2 is FQGNSA. This CDR3 comprises 15 residues. CDR3 amino acids: CASSSGPGRGEKLFF. DNA of the CDR3: TGTGCCAGCAGCTCCGGACCCGGCCGGGGTGAAAAACTGTTTTTT. The full variable domain, rest sourced from reference TRBV7-2 and TRBJ1-4, is GAGVSQSPSNKVTEKGKDVELRCDPISGHTALYWYRQSLGQGLEFLIYFQGNSAPDKSGLPSDRFSAERTGGSVSTLTIQRTQQEDSAVYLCASSSGPGRGEKLFFGSGTQLSVL.

This clone appeared many times. The chain uses TRBV9 and TRBJ1-1; D is unclear. V shed 1 base and J shed 3 bases, with 10 bases lying between them. This CDR3 spans 14 amino acids. CDR1 and CDR2 (germline): SGDLS, YYNGEE. This chain's CDR3 is CASSVRGDDTEAFF. The CDR3 DNA is TGTGCCAGCAGCGTACGCGGGGATGACACTGAAGCTTTCTTT.

This clone has a single count. The chain couples TRBV30 to TRBJ2-7; no firm D call. The ends were cut back, 0 bases at V and 7 bases at J, with 10 bases in the middle. The CDR3 covers 12 residues. The germline gives CDR1 GTSNPN, CDR2 SVGIG (reference sequence). For the CDR3, the DNA is TGTGCCTGGAGTGTAACGAACGGTGAGCAGTACTTC. Translating it yields CAWSVTNGEQYF.